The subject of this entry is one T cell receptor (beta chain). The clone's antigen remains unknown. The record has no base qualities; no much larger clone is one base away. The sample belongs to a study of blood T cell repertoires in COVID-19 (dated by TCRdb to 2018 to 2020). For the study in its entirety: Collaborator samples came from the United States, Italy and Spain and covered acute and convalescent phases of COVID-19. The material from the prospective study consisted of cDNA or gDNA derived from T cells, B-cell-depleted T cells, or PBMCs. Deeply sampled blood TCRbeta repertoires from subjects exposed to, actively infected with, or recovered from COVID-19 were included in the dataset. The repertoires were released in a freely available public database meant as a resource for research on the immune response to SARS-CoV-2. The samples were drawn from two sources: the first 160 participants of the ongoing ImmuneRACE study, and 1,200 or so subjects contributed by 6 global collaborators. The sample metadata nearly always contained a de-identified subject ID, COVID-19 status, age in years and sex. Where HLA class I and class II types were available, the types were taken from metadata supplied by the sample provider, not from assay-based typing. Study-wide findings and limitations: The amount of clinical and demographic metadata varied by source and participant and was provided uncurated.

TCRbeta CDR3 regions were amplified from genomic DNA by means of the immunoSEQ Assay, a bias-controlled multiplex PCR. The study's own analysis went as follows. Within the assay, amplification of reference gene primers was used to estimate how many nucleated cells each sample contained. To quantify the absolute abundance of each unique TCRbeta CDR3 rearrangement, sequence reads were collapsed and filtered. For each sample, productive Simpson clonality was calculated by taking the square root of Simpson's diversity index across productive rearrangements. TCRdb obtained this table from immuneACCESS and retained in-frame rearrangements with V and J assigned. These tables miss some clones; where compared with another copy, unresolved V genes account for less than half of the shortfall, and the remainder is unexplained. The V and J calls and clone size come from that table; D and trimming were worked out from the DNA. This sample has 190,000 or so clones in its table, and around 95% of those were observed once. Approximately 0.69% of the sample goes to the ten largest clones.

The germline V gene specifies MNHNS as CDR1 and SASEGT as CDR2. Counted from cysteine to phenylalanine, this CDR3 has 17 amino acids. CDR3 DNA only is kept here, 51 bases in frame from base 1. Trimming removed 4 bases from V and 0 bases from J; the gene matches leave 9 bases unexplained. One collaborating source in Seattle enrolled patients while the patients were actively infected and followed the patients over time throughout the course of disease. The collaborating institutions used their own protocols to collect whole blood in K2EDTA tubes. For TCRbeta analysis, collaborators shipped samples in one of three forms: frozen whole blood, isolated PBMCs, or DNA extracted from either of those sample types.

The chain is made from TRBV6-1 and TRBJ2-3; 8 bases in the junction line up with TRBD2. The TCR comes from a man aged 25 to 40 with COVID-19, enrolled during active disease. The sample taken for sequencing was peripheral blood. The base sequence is TGTGCCAGCAGTGTCCTTAGCGGGGAAATCAGCACAGATACGCAGTATTTT. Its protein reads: CASSVLSGEISTDTQYF.